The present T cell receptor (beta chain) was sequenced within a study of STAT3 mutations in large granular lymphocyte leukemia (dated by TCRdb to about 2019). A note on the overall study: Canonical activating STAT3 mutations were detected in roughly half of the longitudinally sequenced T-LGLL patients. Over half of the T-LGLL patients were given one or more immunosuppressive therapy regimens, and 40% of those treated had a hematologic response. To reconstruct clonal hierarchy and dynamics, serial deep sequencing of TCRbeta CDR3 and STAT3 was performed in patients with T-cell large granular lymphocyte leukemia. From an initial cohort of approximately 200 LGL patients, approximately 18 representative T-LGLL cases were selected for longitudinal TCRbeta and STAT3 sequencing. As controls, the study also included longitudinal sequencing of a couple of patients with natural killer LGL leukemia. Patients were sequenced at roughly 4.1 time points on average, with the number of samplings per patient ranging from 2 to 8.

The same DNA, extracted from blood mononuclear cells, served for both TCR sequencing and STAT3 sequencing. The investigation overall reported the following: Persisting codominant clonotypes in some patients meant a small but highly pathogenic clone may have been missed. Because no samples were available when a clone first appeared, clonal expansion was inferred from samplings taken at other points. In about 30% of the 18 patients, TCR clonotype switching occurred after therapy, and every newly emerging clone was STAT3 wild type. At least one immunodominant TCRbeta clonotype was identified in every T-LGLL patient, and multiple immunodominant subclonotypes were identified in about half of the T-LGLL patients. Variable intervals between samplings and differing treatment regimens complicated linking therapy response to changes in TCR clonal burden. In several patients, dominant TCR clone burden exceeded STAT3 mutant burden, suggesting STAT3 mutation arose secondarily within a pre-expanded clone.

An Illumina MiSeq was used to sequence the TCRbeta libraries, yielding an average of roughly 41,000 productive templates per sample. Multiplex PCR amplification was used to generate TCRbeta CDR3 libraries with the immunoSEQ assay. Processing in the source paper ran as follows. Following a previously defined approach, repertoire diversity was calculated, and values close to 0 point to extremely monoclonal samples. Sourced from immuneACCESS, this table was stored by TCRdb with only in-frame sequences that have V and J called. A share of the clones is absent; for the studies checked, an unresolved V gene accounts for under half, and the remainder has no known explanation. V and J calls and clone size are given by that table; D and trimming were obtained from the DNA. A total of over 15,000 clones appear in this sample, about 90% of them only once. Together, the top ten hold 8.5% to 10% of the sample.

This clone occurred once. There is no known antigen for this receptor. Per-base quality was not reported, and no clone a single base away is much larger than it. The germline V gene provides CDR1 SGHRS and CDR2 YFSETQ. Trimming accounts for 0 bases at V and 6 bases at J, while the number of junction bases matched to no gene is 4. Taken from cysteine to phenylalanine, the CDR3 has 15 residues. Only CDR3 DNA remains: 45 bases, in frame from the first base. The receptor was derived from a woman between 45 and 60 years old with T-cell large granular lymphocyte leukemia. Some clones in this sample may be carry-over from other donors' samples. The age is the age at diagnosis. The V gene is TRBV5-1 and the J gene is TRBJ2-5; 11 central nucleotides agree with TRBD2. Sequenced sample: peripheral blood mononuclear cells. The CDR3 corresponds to CASSLVLAGGQTQYF. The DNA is TGCGCCAGCAGCTTGGTTCTAGCGGGAGGTCAGACCCAGTACTTC.